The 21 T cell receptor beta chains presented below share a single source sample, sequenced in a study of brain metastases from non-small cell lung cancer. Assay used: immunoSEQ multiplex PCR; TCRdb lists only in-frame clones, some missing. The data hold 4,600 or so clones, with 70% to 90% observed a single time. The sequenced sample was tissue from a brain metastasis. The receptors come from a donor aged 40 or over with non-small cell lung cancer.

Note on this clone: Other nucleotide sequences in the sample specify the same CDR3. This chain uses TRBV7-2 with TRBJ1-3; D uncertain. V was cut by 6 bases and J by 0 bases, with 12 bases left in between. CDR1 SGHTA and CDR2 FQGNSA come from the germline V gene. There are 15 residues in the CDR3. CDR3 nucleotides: TGTGCCAGCAGTTTTGGATACCACTCTGGAAACACCATATATTTT. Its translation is CASSFGYHSGNTIYF.

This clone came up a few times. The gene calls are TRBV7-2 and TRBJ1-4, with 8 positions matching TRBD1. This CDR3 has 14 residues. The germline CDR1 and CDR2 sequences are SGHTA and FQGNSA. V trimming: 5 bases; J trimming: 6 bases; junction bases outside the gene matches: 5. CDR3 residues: CASSPTGVDEKLFF. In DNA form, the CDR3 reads TGTGCCAGCAGCCCGACAGGGGTGGATGAAAAACTGTTTTTT.

CDR3 bases: TGTGCCAGCAGTTACTCGAACCTAGCGGGGTACAATGAGCAGTTCTTC. Residues: CASSYSNLAGYNEQFF. The chain combines TRBV6-2 or TRBV6-3 with TRBJ2-1; TRBD2 aligns across 9 bases. The CDR3 sequence is 16 residues long. Germline CDR1 MNHEY, CDR2 SVGEGT. V shed 0 bases and J 4 bases; nucleotides not matched to a gene: 4.

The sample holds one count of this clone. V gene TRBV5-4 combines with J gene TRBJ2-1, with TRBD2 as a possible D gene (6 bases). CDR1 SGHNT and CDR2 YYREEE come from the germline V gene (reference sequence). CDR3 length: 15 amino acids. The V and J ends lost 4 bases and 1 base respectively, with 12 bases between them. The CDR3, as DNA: TGTGCCAGCAGCGAGACGGGGGATTCCTACAATGAGCAGTTCTTC. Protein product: CASSETGDSYNEQFF. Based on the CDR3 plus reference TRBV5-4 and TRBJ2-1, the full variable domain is ETGVTQSPTHLIKTRGQQVTLRCSSQSGHNTVSWYQQALGQGPQFIFQYYREEENGRGNFPPRFSGLQFPNYSSELNVNALELDDSALYLCASSETGDSYNEQFFGPGTRLTVL.

The CDR3 region is CATSDTGAGGTQYF. The CDR3 nucleotides read TGTGCCACCAGTGATACAGGGGCGGGAGGGACCCAGTACTTC. This rearrangement joins TRBV24-1 to TRBJ2-5; perhaps TRBD2 as D (8 bases). CDR3 length equals 14 residues. The germline gives CDR1 KGHDR, CDR2 SFDVKD. V lost 3 bases, J lost 7 bases, and 14 bases lay in between.

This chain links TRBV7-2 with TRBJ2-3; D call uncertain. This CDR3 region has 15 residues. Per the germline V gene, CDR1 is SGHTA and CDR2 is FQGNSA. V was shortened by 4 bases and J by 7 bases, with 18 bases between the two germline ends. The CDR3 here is CASSSQASHDNTQYF. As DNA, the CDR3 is TGTGCCAGCAGCTCCCAGGCCTCGCACGATAATACGCAGTATTTT.

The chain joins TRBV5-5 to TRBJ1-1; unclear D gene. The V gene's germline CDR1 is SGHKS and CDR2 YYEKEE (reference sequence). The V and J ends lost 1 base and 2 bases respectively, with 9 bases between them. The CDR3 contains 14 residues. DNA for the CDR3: TGTGCCAGCAGCTTGCGGTCGAGAAACACTGAAGCTTTCTTT. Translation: CASSLRSRNTEAFF.

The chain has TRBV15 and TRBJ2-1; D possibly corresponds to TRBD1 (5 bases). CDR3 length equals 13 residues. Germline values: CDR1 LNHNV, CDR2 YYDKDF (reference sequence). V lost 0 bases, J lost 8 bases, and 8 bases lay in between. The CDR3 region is CATSRDQGDEQFF. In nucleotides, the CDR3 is TGTGCCACCAGCAGAGATCAGGGCGATGAGCAGTTCTTC. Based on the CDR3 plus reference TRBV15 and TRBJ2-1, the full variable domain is DAMVIQNPRYQVTQFGKPVTLSCSQTLNHNVMYWYQQKSSQAPKLLFHYYDKDFNNEADTPDNFQSRRPNTSFCFLDIRSPGLGDTAMYLCATSRDQGDEQFFGPGTRLTVL.

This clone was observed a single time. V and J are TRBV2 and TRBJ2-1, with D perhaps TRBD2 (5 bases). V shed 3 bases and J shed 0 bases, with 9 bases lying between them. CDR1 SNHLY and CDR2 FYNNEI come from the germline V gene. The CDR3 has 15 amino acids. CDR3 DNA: TGTGCCAGCAGTGAGATCGGGGACTCCTACAATGAGCAGTTCTTC. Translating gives CASSEIGDSYNEQFF.

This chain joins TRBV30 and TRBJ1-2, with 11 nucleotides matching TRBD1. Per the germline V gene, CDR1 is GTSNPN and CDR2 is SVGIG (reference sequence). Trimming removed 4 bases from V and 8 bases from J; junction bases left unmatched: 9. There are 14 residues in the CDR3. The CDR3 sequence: CAWKNPGQGAGYTF. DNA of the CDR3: TGTGCCTGGAAAAATCCTGGACAGGGGGCCGGCTACACCTTC.

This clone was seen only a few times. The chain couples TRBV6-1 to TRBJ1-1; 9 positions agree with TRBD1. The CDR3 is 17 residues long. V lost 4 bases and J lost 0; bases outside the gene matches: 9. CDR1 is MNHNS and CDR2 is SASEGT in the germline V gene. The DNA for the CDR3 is TGTGCCAGCAGTGTGAGACAGGGGGGATCTATGAACACTGAAGCTTTCTTT. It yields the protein CASSVRQGGSMNTEAFF.

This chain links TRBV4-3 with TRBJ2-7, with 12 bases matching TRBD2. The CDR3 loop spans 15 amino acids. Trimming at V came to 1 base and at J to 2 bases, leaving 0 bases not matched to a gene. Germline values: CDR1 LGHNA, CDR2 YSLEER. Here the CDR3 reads CASSQGLAGAYEQYF. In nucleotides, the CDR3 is TGCGCCAGCAGCCAAGGACTAGCGGGGGCCTACGAGCAGTACTTC.

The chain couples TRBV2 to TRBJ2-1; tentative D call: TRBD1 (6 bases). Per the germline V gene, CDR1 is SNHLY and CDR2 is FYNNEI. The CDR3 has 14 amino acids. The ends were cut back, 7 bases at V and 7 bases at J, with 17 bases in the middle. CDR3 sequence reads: CASKEQGPGNEQFF. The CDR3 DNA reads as TGTGCCAGCAAAGAACAGGGTCCTGGAAATGAGCAGTTCTTC.

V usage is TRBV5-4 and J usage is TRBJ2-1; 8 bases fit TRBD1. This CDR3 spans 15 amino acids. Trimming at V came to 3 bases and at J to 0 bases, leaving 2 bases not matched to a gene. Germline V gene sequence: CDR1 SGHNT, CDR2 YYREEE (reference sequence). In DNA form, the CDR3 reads TGTGCCAGCAGCTCAGGGGGCGCCTCCTACAATGAGCAGTTCTTC. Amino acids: CASSSGGASYNEQFF.

DNA for the CDR3: TGTGCCAGCAGTTTGCGAGGGACCAAAAACATTCAGTACTTC. It yields the protein CASSLRGTKNIQYF. V gene TRBV28 combines with J gene TRBJ2-4; D might be TRBD2 (5 bases). The CDR3 has 14 residues. The germline CDR1 and CDR2 sequences are MDHEN and SYDVKM. V was shortened by 3 bases and J by 2 bases, with 8 bases between the two germline ends.

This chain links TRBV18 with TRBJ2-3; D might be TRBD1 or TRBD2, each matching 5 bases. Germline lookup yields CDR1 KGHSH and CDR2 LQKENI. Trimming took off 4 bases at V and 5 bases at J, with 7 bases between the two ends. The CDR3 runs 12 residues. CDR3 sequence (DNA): TGTGCCAGCTCACGGGACCTAGATACGCAGTATTTT. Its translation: CASSRDLDTQYF.

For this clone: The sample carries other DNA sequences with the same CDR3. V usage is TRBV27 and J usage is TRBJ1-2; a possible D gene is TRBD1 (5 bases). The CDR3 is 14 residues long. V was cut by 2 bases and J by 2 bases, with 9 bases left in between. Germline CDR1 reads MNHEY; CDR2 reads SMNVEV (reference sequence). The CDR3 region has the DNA TGTGCCAGCAGTTTACAGGGAGCCAACTATGGCTACACCTTC. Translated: CASSLQGANYGYTF.

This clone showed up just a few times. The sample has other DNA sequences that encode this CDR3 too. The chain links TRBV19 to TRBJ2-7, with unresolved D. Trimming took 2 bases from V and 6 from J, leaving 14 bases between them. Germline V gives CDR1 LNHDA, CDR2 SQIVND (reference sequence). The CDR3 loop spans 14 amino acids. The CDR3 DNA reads TGTGCCAGTAGTATATGGCTTGGGCGGAGCGAGCAGTACTTC. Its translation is CASSIWLGRSEQYF.

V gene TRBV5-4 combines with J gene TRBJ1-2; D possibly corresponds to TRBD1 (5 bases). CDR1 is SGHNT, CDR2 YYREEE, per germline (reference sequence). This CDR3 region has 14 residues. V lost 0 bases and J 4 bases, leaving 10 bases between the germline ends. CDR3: CASSLERQGYGYTF. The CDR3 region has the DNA TGTGCCAGCAGCTTGGAGAGGCAGGGCTATGGCTACACCTTC.

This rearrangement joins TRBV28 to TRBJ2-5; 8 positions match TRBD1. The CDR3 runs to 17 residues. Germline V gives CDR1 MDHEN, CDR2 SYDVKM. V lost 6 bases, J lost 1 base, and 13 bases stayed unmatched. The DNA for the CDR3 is TGTGCCAGCAGCACCCCGGGACAGGTGGTCCCCCAAGAGACCCAGTACTTC. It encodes CASSTPGQVVPQETQYF.

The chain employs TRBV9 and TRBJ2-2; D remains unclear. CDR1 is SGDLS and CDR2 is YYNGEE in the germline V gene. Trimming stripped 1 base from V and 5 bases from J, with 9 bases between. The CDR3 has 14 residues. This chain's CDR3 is CASSVNQETGELFF. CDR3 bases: TGTGCCAGCAGCGTAAATCAAGAGACCGGGGAGCTGTTTTTT.